This T cell receptor (beta chain) was sequenced in a study of blood T cell repertoires in COVID-19. This clone was seen only a few times. Germline lookup yields CDR1 SGHRS and CDR2 YFSETQ. After removal of 0 bases from V and 1 base from J, the junction contained 2 bases not matched to a gene. CDR3 length: 16 residues. TCRdb's table, derived via immunoSEQ multiplex PCR, lists solely in-frame clones and lacks some. The data show over 150,000 clones, 65% to 90% seen once. This chain links TRBV5-1 with TRBJ2-7, with TRBD2 matching over 12 bases. Sequencing used peripheral blood. The source of this sequence is a human donor in a cohort sampled during active COVID-19. The CDR3: CASSLAGLAGSYEQYF. CDR3 nucleotide sequence: TGCGCCAGCAGCTTGGCCGGACTAGCGGGATCCTACGAGCAGTACTTC. The full variable domain, its missing parts supplied by reference TRBV5-1 and TRBJ2-7, is KAGVTQTPRYLIKTRGQQVTLSCSPISGHRSVSWYQQTPGQGLQFLFEYFSETQRNKGNFPGRFSGRQFSNSRSEMNVSTLELGDSALYLCASSLAGLAGSYEQYFGPGTRLTVT.